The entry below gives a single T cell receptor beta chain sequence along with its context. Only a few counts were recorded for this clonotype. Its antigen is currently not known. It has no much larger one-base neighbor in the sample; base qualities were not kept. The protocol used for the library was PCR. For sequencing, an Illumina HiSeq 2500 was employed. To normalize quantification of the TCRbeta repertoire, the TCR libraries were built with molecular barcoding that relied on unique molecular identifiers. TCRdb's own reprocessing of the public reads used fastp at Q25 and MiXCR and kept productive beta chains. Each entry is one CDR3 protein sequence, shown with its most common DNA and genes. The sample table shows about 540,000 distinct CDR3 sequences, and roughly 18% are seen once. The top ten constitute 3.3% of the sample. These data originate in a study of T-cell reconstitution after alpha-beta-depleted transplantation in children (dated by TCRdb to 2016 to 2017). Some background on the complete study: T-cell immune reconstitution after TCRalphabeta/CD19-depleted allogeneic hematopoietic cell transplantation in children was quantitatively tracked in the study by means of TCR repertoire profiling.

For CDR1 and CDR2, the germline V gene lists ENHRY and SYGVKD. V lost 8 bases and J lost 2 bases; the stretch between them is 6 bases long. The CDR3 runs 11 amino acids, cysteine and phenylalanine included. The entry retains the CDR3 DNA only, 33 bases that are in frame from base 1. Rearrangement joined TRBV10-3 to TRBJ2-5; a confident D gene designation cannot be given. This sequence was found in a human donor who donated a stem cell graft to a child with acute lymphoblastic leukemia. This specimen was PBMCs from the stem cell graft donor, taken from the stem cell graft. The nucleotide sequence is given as TGTGCCATCCAGGCACAAGAGACCCAGTACTTC. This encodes CAIQAQETQYF.